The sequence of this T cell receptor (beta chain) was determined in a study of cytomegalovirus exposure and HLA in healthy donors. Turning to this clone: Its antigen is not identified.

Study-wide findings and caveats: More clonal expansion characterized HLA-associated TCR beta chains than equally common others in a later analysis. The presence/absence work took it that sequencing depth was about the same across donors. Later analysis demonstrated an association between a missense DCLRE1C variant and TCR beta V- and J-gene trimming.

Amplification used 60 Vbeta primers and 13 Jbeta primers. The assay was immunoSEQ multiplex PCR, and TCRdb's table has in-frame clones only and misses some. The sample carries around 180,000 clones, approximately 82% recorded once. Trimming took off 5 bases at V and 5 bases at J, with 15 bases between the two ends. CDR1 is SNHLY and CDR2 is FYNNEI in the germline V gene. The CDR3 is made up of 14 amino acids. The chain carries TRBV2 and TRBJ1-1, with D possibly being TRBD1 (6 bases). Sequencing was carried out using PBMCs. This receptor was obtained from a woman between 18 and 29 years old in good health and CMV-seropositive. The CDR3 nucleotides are TGTGCCAGCAGTACGCAGGGGATTGGAACTGAAGCTTTCTTT. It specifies CASSTQGIGTEAFF.